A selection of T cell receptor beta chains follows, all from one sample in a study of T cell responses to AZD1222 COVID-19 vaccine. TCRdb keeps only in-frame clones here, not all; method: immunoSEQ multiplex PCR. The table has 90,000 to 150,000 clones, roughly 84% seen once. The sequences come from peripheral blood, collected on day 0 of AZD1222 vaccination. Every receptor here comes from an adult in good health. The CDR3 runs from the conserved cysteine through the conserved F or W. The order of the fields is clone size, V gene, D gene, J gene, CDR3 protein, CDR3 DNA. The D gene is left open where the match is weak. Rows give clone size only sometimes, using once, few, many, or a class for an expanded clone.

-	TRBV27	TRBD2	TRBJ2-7	CAAGTSVSYEQYF	TGTGCCGCCGGGACTAGCGTTTCCTACGAGCAGTACTTC
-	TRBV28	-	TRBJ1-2	CACREGAPRYGYTF	TGTGCCTGCAGGGAAGGGGCCCCTAGGTATGGCTACACCTTC
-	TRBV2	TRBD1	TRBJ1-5	CASTPDRGGKQPQHF	TGTGCCAGCACCCCGGACAGGGGAGGGAAGCAGCCCCAGCATTTT
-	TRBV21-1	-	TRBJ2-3	CASTSGAPGADTQYF	TGTGCCAGCACCTCAGGGGCCCCGGGGGCAGATACGCAGTATTTT
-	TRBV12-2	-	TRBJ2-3	CASRNKGLAGFPSTDTQYF	TGTGCAAGTCGGAACAAGGGACTAGCGGGGTTTCCTAGCACAGATACGCAGTATTTT
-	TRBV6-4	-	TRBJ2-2	CASSARDGNTGELFF	TGTGCCAGCAGTGCGCGGGACGGCAACACCGGGGAGCTGTTTTTT
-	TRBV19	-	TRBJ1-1	CASSIIGVSGNTEAFF	TGTGCCAGTAGTATAATTGGGGTGAGTGGGAACACTGAAGCTTTCTTT
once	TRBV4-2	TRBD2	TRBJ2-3	CASSQVSLAVTDTQYF	TGTGCCAGCAGCCAAGTTTCACTAGCGGTCACAGATACGCAGTATTTT
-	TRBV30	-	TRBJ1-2	CAWSPASPAYGYTF	TGTGCCTGGAGTCCCGCCTCCCCGGCCTATGGCTACACCTTC
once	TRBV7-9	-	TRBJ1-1	CASSFPRGVNTEAFF	TGTGCCAGCAGCTTCCCTCGTGGCGTGAACACTGAAGCTTTCTTT
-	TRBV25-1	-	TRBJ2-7	CASSEGYSYEQYF	TGTGCCAGCAGTGAGGGGTACTCCTACGAGCAGTACTTC
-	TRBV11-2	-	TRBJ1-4	CASRSWGGGEEKLFF	TGTGCCAGCAGGAGCTGGGGGGGAGGAGAGGAAAAACTGTTTTTT
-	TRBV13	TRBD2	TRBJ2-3	CASSGLGLAGPLSTDTQYF	TGTGCCAGCAGCGGCTTGGGACTAGCGGGTCCCCTTAGCACAGATACGCAGTATTTT